This is a list of T cell receptor beta chains from one sample in a study of cytomegalovirus exposure and HLA in healthy donors. Generated by immunoSEQ multiplex PCR, the TCRdb table keeps only in-frame clones and is missing some. This table has some 190,000 clones, roughly 77% appearing once. Sequencing was carried out using PBMCs. These receptors all come from a man between 35 and 55 years old in good health and CMV-seropositive. The CDR3 runs from the conserved cysteine through the conserved F or W. D genes are given only for firm matches. Size values are once, few and many counts, or a class for expanded clones, and some rows have none.

length	size	D	J	V	CDR3	DNA
17	.	TRBD1	TRBJ1-4	TRBV28	CASSLARDSTIGEKLFF	TGTGCCAGCAGTTTGGCTCGGGACAGCACGATAGGAGAAAAACTGTTTTTT
15	.	.	TRBJ1-2	TRBV5-4	CASSEGGTDLGGYTF	TGTGCCAGCAGCGAAGGAGGGACGGACCTCGGGGGCTACACCTTC
16	once	.	TRBJ2-6	TRBV7-8	CASSYKRGSGANVLTF	TGTGCCAGCAGCTACAAAAGGGGTTCTGGGGCCAACGTCCTGACTTTC
13	.	.	TRBJ1-2	TRBV6-5	CASSLDMFYGYTF	TGTGCCAGCAGTCTTGACATGTTCTATGGCTACACCTTC
12	few	.	TRBJ2-7	TRBV29-1	CSAADRSYEQYF	TGCAGCGCCGCAGACAGGTCTTACGAGCAGTACTTC
16	few	TRBD1	TRBJ1-2	TRBV11-2	CASSQTTSGTDYGYTF	TGTGCCAGCAGCCAGACAACCTCGGGGACAGATTATGGCTACACCTTC
14	.	.	TRBJ2-7	TRBV2	CASSELGAPYEQYF	TGTGCCAGCAGTGAATTAGGGGCGCCCTACGAGCAGTACTTC
15	.	TRBD2	TRBJ2-3	TRBV7-3	CASSYSGSRTDTQYF	TGTGCCAGCAGCTATAGCGGGAGTAGGACAGATACGCAGTATTTT
14	once	TRBD2	TRBJ2-7	TRBV27	CASSSWTSADEQYF	TGTGCCAGCAGTTCTTGGACTAGCGCGGACGAGCAGTACTTC
19	.	TRBD2	TRBJ2-3	TRBV5-1	CASSLGLAGGLTTSDTQYF	TGCGCCAGCAGCTTGGGACTAGCGGGGGGCCTTACAACTTCAGATACGCAGTATTTT
17	few	.	TRBJ1-5	TRBV7-7	CASSLARTGYSNQPQHF	TGTGCCAGCAGCTTAGCCCGAACAGGGTATAGCAATCAGCCCCAGCATTTT
14	.	.	TRBJ2-1	TRBV6-5	CASTRGGSYNEQFF	TGTGCCAGCACTAGGGGGGGGTCCTACAATGAGCAGTTCTTC
16	.	.	TRBJ2-7	TRBV6-6	CASSPSDGHPPYEQYF	TGTGCCAGCAGCCCTAGTGACGGACACCCTCCTTACGAGCAGTACTTC
11	once	.	TRBJ2-1	TRBV10-3	CAVREYNEQFF	TGTGCCGTCCGGGAATACAATGAGCAGTTCTTC
12	.	.	TRBJ2-7	TRBV7-9	CSSSLGLFEQYF	TGTTCCAGCAGCTTAGGGCTGTTCGAGCAGTACTTC
11	.	.	TRBJ2-3	TRBV20-1	CSARENPAQYF	TGCAGTGCTAGAGAAAATCCAGCGCAGTATTTT
14	.	.	TRBJ2-1	TRBV5-6	CASSLGPVSNEQFF	TGTGCCAGCAGCTTGGGTCCGGTCTCCAATGAGCAGTTCTTC
14	once	.	TRBJ2-1	TRBV10-1	CASSESAGWDEQFF	TGCGCCAGCAGTGAATCGGCGGGGTGGGATGAGCAGTTCTTC
13	once	TRBD2	TRBJ2-7	TRBV19	CASSGTNLYEQYF	TGTGCCAGTAGCGGGACTAACCTTTACGAGCAGTACTTC
13	.	.	TRBJ1-5	TRBV19	CASSIQSNQPQHF	TGTGCCAGTAGTATACAGAGCAATCAGCCCCAGCATTTT
15	.	TRBD2	TRBJ2-7	TRBV6-1	CASSSGTSEHYEQYF	TGTGCCAGCAGCTCCGGGACTAGCGAGCACTACGAGCAGTACTTC
16	.	TRBD2	TRBJ2-1	TRBV6-6	CASSYTQTSGGDEQFF	TGTGCCAGCAGTTACACGCAGACTAGCGGGGGTGATGAGCAGTTCTTC
17	.	TRBD1	TRBJ1-2	TRBV29-1	CSVGRRGTGDRPYGYTF	TGCAGCGTGGGAAGGAGGGGGACAGGGGACAGGCCCTATGGCTACACCTTC
13	once	.	TRBJ1-5	TRBV2	CASSLSRNQPQHF	TGTGCCAGCAGCTTAAGCCGGAATCAGCCCCAGCATTTT
12	.	.	TRBJ2-7	TRBV29-1	CSGRAGADEQYF	TGCAGCGGGCGGGCAGGGGCCGACGAGCAGTACTTC
15	once	.	TRBJ1-5	TRBV15	CATSRGGLDDQPQHF	TGTGCCACCAGCAGAGGGGGCCTCGACGATCAGCCCCAGCATTTT
17	.	TRBD1	TRBJ2-2	TRBV9	CASSVEGTVANTGELFF	TGTGCCAGCAGCGTAGAGGGGACAGTAGCGAACACCGGGGAGCTGTTTTTT
16	.	.	TRBJ1-6	TRBV10-3	CAISPRGSSYNSPLHF	TGTGCCATCAGTCCCAGGGGAAGCTCCTATAATTCACCCCTCCACTTT
11	few	.	TRBJ2-7	TRBV7-2	CASSLRQEQYF	TGTGCCAGCAGCTTACGTCAGGAGCAGTACTTC
15	.	TRBD2	TRBJ2-2	TRBV7-3	CASSLAGGPGGELFF	TGTGCCAGCAGCCTAGCGGGGGGGCCCGGCGGGGAGCTGTTTTTT
15	.	.	TRBJ1-3	TRBV28	CASSLITVGGNTIYF	TGTGCCAGCAGTTTAATTACGGTTGGTGGAAACACCATATATTTT
14	.	TRBD2	TRBJ2-3	TRBV27	CASSLGGISDTQYF	TGTGCCAGCAGTTTGGGGGGGATTTCAGATACGCAGTATTTT
12	.	.	TRBJ2-3	TRBV27	CASSPGTDTQYF	TGTGCCAGCAGTCCGGGCACAGATACGCAGTATTTT
13	once	.	TRBJ1-1	TRBV6-1	CASSRQGNTEAFF	TGTGCCAGCAGTCGGCAGGGCAACACTGAAGCTTTCTTT
14	.	.	TRBJ1-1	TRBV6-5	CASSYFSTDTEAFF	TGTGCCAGCAGTTACTTTAGCACCGACACTGAAGCTTTCTTT
16	.	TRBD2	TRBJ2-3	TRBV5-1	CASSTLTSGSTDTQYF	TGCGCCAGCAGCACTCTGACTAGCGGGAGCACAGATACGCAGTATTTT
17	.	TRBD2	TRBJ2-1	TRBV11-2	CASSFSSGRIGSNEQFF	TGTGCCAGCAGCTTTTCGAGCGGGAGAATAGGCAGCAATGAGCAGTTCTTC
13	.	TRBD1	TRBJ1-2	TRBV19	CASSIQGARGYTF	TGTGCCAGTAGTATCCAGGGGGCGAGGGGCTACACCTTC
16	.	TRBD2	TRBJ2-3	TRBV5-4	CASSPTGLAGSGREYF	TGTGCCAGCAGCCCTACCGGACTAGCGGGATCCGGCAGAGAGTATTTT
16	.	TRBD1	TRBJ2-7	TRBV13	CASRNQGQGNSYEQYF	TGTGCCAGCAGAAACCAGGGACAGGGAAACTCCTACGAGCAGTACTTC
15	.	.	TRBJ2-7	TRBV29-1	CSVQAGSSYDYEQYF	TGCAGCGTGCAAGCAGGTTCCTCTTATGACTACGAGCAGTACTTC
13	.	.	TRBJ1-5	TRBV2	CASVVRFDQPQHF	TGTGCCAGTGTTGTCAGGTTCGACCAGCCCCAGCATTTT
14	.	.	TRBJ2-7	TRBV5-4	CASSPRGSSYEQYF	TGTGCCAGCAGCCCCCGGGGGTCCTCCTACGAGCAGTACTTC
13	.	.	TRBJ2-7	TRBV6-5	CASSYGRGYEQYF	TGTGCCAGCAGTTACGGCAGGGGATACGAGCAGTACTTC
19	.	.	TRBJ1-5	TRBV19	CASSITGSISTFSNQPQHF	TGTGCCAGTAGTATTACAGGGAGCATTTCAACCTTTAGCAATCAGCCCCAGCATTTT
16	.	TRBD1	TRBJ2-7	TRBV5-5	CASSPGQGAKMYEQYF	TGTGCCAGCAGTCCAGGCCAGGGGGCGAAGATGTACGAGCAGTACTTC
15	.	TRBD1	TRBJ2-4	TRBV18	CASSPRDGTGDIQYF	TGTGCCAGCTCACCAAGGGACGGGACAGGGGACATTCAGTACTTC
16	.	TRBD1	TRBJ1-1	TRBV7-8	CASSLRDRGKNTEAFF	TGTGCCAGCAGCTTACGCGACAGGGGAAAGAACACTGAAGCTTTCTTT
15	.	TRBD1	TRBJ1-1	TRBV9	CASSVGGQLNTEAFF	TGTGCCAGCAGCGTAGGGGGACAGTTGAACACTGAAGCTTTCTTT
14	.	.	TRBJ1-2	TRBV29-1	CSAPGGGSNYGYTF	TGCAGCGCCCCGGGGGGGGGTTCTAACTATGGCTACACCTTC
13	.	.	TRBJ2-1	TRBV30	CAWSAGSWNEQFF	TGTGCCTGGAGTGCCGGGAGCTGGAATGAGCAGTTCTTC
13	.	.	TRBJ2-3	TRBV7-3	CASRRDHTDTQYF	TGTGCCAGCCGGAGGGATCACACAGATACGCAGTATTTT
12	.	.	TRBJ2-1	TRBV6-1	CASSTQGNEQFF	TGTGCCAGCAGTACACAGGGCAATGAGCAGTTCTTC
16	.	.	TRBJ1-6	TRBV28	CASLDAQGRNNSPLHF	TGTGCCAGCCTAGACGCCCAGGGCCGTAATAATTCACCCCTCCACTTT